The 4 T cell receptor beta chains listed next were all sequenced from one sample in a study of neurological immune-mediated disorders. TCRdb fed the 5' RACE reads into MiXCR, producing one record per CDR3 protein. The sample includes about 95,000 distinct CDR3 sequences, 3% to 4% seen only once; the top ten take around 6%. The source material was PBMCs. All receptors come from a woman aged 18-29 years with multiple sclerosis.

Ten or more counts support this clonotype. The chain links TRBV12-3 or TRBV12-4 to TRBJ2-2; TRBD1 might be the D (5 bases). The CDR3 length is 15 residues. The V end lost 3 bases, the J end lost 6 bases, and 14 bases lay between the germline ends. CDR3 sequence: CASSFSRKGPGELFF. In DNA, the CDR3 is TGTGCCAGCAGTTTTTCGCGTAAGGGGCCCGGGGAGCTGTTTTTT.

At least ten counts were recorded for this clonotype. CDR3 region: CASSLEGGNIQYF. The CDR3 DNA is TGTGCCAGCAGTTTAGAGGGTGGGAACATTCAGTACTTC. The chain couples TRBV12-3 or TRBV12-4 to TRBJ2-4; no reliable D call. The CDR3 consists of 13 residues. The germline V and J ends were trimmed by 1 base and 7 bases, with 8 bases remaining between them.

This clonotype was counted ten times or more. The CDR3 is CASSQVRTYEQFF. CDR3 DNA: TGTGCCAGCAGCCAAGTCAGGACTTATGAGCAGTTCTTC. The chain links TRBV4-2 to TRBJ2-1; the D gene is possibly TRBD2 (5 bases). The CDR3 spans 13 residues. Looked up from germline, CDR1 is LGHNA and CDR2 is YNFKEQ. Trimming took off 1 base at V and 8 bases at J, with 9 bases between the two ends.

Ten or more counts support this clonotype. The chain recombines TRBV11-2 with TRBJ2-7; 9 positions agree with TRBD2. The germline CDR1 and CDR2 sequences are SGHAT and FQNNGV. CDR3 length equals 18 residues. J gave up 0 bases and V 1 base, and 10 bases lay outside the gene matches. The CDR3 spells CASSLALWTSASSYEQYF. For the CDR3, the DNA is TGTGCCAGCAGCTTAGCGCTCTGGACTAGCGCGAGCTCCTACGAGCAGTACTTC.